This T cell receptor beta chain was identified in a study of immune evolution from preneoplasia to lung adenocarcinoma. The method was immunoSEQ multiplex PCR; TCRdb's version includes in-frame clones alone and lacks a portion of them. The sample lists approximately 8,600 clones, around 75% seen once, with about 8.3% in the top ten. Study observations and caveats: Clonality was highest in normal lung, lower in later-stage lesions apparently.

As for this clone: As yet, its antigen is unknown.

The CDR3 contains 14 residues. V gave up 4 bases and J gave up 5 bases; unmatched junction bases: 7. Germline V lookup: CDR1 SGHNT, CDR2 YYREEE (reference sequence). The chain employs TRBV5-4 and TRBJ2-5; 8 nucleotides align to TRBD2. Material for sequencing was FFPE minimally invasive lung adenocarcinoma tissue. The sequence derives from a donor older than 65 with lung adenocarcinoma. Here the CDR3 reads CASSRQREIETQYF. The DNA of the CDR3 is TGTGCCAGCAGCCGGCAGCGGGAGATCGAGACCCAGTACTTC.